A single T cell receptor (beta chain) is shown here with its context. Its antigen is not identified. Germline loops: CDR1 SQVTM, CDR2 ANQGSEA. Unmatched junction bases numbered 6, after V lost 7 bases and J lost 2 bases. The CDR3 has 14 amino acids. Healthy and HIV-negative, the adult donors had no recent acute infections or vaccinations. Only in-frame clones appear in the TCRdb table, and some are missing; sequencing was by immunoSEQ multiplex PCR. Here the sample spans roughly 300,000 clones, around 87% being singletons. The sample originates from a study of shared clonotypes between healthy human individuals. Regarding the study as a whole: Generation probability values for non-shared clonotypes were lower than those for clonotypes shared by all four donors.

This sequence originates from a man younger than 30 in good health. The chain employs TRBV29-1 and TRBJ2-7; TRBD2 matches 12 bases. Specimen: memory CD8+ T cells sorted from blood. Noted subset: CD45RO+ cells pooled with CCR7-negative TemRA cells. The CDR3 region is CSAGLAGPAYEQYF. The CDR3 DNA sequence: TGCAGCGCAGGACTAGCGGGGCCAGCCTACGAGCAGTACTTC.